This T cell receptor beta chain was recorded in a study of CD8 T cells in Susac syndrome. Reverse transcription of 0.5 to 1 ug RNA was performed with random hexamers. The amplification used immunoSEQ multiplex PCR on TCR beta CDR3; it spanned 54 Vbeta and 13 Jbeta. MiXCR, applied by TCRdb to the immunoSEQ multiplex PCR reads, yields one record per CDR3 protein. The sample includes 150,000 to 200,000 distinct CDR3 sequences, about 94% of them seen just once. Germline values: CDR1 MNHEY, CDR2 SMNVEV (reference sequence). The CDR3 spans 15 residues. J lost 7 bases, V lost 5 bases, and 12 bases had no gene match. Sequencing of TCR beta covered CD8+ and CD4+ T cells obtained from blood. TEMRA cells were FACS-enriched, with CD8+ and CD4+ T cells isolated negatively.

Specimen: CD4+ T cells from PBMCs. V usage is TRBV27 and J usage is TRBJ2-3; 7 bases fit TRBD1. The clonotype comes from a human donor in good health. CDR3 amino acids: CASSPDRERPYTQYF. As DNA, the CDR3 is TGTGCCAGCAGTCCCGACAGGGAGAGACCCTATACGCAGTATTTT.